This T cell receptor beta chain was captured by sequencing in a study of T cells in Graves' hyperthyroidism and ophthalmopathy. Study summary: Peripheral blood samples were taken at initial diagnosis, prior to any treatment.

General study points: Most thyroid clonotypes that were expanded above 0.001 also turned up in blood. Ophthalmopathy and stable hyperthyroidism were separated by a 13 V-J model.

The CDR3 regions of TCR beta were amplified from RNA transcripts. HTBI primers drove first-round RT-PCR of the TCR CDR3. MiXCR, run by TCRdb on the multiplex PCR reads, gives a single entry per CDR3 protein. The sample yields hundreds of thousands of distinct CDR3 sequences, about 14% seen once. The diagnoses drew upon clinical symptoms, serum thyroxine and TRAb, thyroid ultrasound and orbital computed tomography. The V and J ends lost 1 base and 2 bases, in that order; junction bases with no gene match: 2. CDR3 size: 14 residues. Germline values: CDR1 DFQATT, CDR2 SNEGSKA (reference sequence). This clonotype has a count of ten or more. Its antigen remains unidentified.

The chain has TRBV20-1 and TRBJ2-7; TRBD1 agrees at 10 bases. This sequence was found in a woman aged 35 to 49 with Graves' hyperthyroidism. The specimen sequenced was blood. This CDR3 is CSARGTGGTYEQYF. CDR3 DNA sequence: TGCAGTGCTAGAGGGACAGGGGGGACCTACGAGCAGTACTTC.